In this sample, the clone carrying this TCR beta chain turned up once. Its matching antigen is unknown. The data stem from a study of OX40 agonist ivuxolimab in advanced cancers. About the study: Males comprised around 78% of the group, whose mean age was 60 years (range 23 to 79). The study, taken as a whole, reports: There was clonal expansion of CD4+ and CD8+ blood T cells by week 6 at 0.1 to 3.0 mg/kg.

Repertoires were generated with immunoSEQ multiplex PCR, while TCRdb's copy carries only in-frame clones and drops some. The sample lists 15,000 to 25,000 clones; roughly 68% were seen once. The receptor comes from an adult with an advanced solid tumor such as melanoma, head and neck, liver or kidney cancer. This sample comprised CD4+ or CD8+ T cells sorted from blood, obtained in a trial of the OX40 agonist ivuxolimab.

This CDR3 reads CASREPKEGRNTGELFF. For the CDR3, the DNA is TGTGCCAGCAGGGAACCTAAGGAGGGTAGGAACACCGGGGAGCTGTTTTTT. The genes are TRBV6-1 and TRBJ2-2; D is perhaps TRBD2 (6 bases). CDR1 is MNHNS, CDR2 SASEGT, per germline. The CDR3 has 17 amino acids. Trimming stripped 6 bases from V and 1 base from J, with 18 bases between.